This record looks at one TCR beta chain sequence and its context. What it recognizes is unknown. An equimolar mix of two oligonucleotides served as the beta constant-region primer for TRBC1 and TRBC2. Nested alpha and beta constant-region primers with the SP2 primer drove four PCR rounds on ligated cDNA. TCRdb recomputed calls from the UMI-ligation and nested PCR reads with MiXCR, one row per CDR3 protein. Here the sample spans 95,000 to 150,000 distinct CDR3 sequences, about 36% being singletons. After CD4 positive bead selection, the CD4-negative fraction gave CD8 T cells. The data stem from a study of naive and memory T cell subsets. Findings and caveats of the study: A clonotype means one alpha or beta sequence, not an alpha/beta pair. Gini index rose across naive, CM, EM and EMRA in CD4 and CD8. There was no ground truth to check naive and memory subset results.

In germline, CDR1 is MDHEN, CDR2 SYDVKM. V was pared by 4 bases and J by 5 bases, with 12 bases between. CDR3 length: 14 amino acids. The TCR sequence derives from a human donor in good health. Sequencing input: central memory CD4+ T cells from blood. J is TRBJ2-1 and V is TRBV28; weak D call: TRBD2 (6 bases). CDR3 coding DNA: TGTGCCAGCAGTTCCGGGACTTCCGACAATGAGCAGTTCTTC. This sequence encodes CASSSGTSDNEQFF. Complete variable domain (other parts from reference TRBV28 and TRBJ2-1): DVKVTQSSRYLVKRTGEKVFLECVQDMDHENMFWYRQDPGLGLRLIYFSYDVKMKEKGDIPEGYSVSREKKERFSLILESASTNQTSMYLCASSSGTSDNEQFFGPGTRLTVL.